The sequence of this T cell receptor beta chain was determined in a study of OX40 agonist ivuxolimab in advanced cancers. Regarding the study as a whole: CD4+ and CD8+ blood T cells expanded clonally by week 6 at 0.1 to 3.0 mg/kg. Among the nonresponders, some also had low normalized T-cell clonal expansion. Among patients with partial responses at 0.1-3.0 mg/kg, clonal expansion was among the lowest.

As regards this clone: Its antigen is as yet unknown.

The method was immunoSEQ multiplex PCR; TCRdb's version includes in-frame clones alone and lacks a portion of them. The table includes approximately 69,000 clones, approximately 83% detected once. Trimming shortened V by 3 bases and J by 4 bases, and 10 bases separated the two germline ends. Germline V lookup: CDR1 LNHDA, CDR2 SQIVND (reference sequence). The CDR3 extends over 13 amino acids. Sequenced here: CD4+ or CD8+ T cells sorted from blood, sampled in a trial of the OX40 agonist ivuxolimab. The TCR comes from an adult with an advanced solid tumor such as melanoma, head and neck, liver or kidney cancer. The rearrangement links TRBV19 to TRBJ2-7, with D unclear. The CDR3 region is CASSMNRPYEQYF. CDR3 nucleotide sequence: TGTGCCAGTAGTATGAATAGACCGTACGAGCAGTACTTC.